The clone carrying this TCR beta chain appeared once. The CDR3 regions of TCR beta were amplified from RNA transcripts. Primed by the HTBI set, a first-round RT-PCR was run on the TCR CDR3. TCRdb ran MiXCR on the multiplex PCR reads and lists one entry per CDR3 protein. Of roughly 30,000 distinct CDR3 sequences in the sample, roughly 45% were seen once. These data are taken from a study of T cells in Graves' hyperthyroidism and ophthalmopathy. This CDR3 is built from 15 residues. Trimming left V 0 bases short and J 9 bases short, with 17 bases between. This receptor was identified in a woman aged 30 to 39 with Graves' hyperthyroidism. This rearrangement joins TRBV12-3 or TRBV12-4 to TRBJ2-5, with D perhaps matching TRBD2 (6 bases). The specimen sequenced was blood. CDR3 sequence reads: CASSLAQGGNQPQYF. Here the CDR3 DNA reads TGTGCCAGCAGTTTAGCTCAGGGAGGCAATCAGCCCCAGTACTTC.